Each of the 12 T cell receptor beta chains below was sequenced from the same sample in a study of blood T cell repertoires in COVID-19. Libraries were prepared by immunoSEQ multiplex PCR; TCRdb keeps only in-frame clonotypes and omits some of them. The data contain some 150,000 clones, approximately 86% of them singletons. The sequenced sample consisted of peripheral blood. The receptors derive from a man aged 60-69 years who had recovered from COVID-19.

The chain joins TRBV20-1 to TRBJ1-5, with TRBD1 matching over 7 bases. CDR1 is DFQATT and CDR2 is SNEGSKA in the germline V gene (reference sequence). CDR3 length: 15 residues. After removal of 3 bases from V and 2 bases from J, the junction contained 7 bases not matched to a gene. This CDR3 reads CSASSGGQGNQPQHF. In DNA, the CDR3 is TGCAGTGCTAGTTCAGGGGGTCAAGGCAATCAGCCCCAGCATTTT.

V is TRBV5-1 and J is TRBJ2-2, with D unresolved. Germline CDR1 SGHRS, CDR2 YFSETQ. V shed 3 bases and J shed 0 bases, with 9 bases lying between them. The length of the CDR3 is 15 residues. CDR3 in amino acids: CASSSQTTNTGELFF. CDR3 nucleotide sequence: TGCGCCAGCAGCTCACAGACCACGAACACCGGGGAGCTGTTTTTT.

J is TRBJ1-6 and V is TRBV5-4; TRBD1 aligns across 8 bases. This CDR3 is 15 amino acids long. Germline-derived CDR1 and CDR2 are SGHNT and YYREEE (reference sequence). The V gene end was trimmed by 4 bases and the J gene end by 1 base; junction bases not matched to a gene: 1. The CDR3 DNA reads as TGTGCCAGCAGCACAGGGGGATCCTATAATTCACCCCTCCACTTT. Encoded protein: CASSTGGSYNSPLHF.

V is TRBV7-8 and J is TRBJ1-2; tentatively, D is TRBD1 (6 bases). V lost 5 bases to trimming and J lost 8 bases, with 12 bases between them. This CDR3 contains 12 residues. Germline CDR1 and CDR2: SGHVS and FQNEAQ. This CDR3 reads CASSPTGRGYTF. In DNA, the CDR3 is TGTGCCAGCAGCCCGACAGGAAGGGGCTACACCTTC.

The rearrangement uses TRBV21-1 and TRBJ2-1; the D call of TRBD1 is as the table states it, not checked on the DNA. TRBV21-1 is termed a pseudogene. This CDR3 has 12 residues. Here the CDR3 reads CASSSQGYEQFF. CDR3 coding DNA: TGTGCCAGCAGCTCGCAGGGATATGAGCAGTTCTTC.

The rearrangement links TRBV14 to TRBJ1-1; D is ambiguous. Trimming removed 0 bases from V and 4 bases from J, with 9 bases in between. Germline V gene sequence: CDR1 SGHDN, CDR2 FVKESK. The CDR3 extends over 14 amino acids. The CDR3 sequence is CASSQDMGGTEAFF. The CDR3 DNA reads TGTGCCAGCAGCCAAGATATGGGAGGCACTGAAGCTTTCTTT.

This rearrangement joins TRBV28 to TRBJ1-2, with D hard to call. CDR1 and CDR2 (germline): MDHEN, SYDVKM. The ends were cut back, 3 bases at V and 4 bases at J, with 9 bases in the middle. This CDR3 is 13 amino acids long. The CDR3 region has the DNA TGTGCCAGCAGTTTCCCGGTTACCTATGGCTACACCTTC. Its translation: CASSFPVTYGYTF.

This CDR3 reads CASSEPKQGRNTGELFF. CDR3 bases: TGCGCCAGCAGTGAGCCCAAACAGGGGAGGAACACCGGGGAGCTGTTTTTT. V usage is TRBV10-1 and J usage is TRBJ2-2; 7 positions agree with TRBD1. With 2 bases clipped from V and 1 base from J, the junction kept 7 bases outside the gene matches. The germline gives CDR1 WNHNN, CDR2 SYGVQD (reference sequence). The CDR3 totals 17 residues.

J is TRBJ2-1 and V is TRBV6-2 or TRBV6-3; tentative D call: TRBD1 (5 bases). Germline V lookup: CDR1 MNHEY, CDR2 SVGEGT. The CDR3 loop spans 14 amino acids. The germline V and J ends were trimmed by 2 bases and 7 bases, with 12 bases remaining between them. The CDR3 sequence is CASSYPEKGNEQFF. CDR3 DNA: TGTGCCAGCAGTTACCCAGAAAAGGGGAATGAGCAGTTCTTC.

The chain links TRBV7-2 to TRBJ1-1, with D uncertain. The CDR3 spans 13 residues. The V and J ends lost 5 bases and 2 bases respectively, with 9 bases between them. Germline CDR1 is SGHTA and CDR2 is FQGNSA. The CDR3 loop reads CASSRGVNTEAFF. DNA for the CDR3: TGTGCCAGCAGCCGGGGAGTTAACACTGAAGCTTTCTTT.

CDR3 sequence: CAWSAGTANTGELFF. Written as DNA, the CDR3 is TGTGCCTGGAGTGCCGGGACAGCGAACACCGGGGAGCTGTTTTTT. This chain joins TRBV30 and TRBJ2-2; 7 positions match TRBD1. J was trimmed by 0 bases and V by 1 base; bases with no gene match: 2. The CDR3 sequence is 15 residues long. Germline V gene lookup returns CDR1 GTSNPN and CDR2 SVGIG (reference sequence).

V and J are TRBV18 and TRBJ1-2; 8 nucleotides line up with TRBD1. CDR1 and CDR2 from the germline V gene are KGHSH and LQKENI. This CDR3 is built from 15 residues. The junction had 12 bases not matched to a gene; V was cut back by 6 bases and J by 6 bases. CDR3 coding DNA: TGTGCCAGCTCGCCCGGGACAGGAACCTATGATGGCTACACCTTC. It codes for CASSPGTGTYDGYTF.